The clone carrying this T cell receptor beta chain has a handful of counts. This sample was taken from a study of control samples from healthy donors and cancer patients. Profiling relied on immunoSEQ multiplex PCR, and the TCRdb table lists in-frame clones only, not all of them. Among some 66,000 clones listed, roughly 85% were seen once. V was trimmed by 10 bases and J by 0 bases, leaving 12 bases between them. This CDR3 is 14 amino acids long. Germline V gene sequence: CDR1 LNHDA, CDR2 SQIVND (reference sequence). This chain connects TRBV19 to TRBJ1-4, with a weak D call TRBD1 (6 bases). Sequencing used blood. The sequence derives from a man aged 35-49 years in good health. DNA for the CDR3: TGTGCCACGCAGAGGACAGCAACTAATGAAAAACTGTTTTTT. Its protein is CATQRTATNEKLFF. Combining the CDR3 with reference TRBV19 and TRBJ1-4 gives the whole variable domain DGGITQSPKYLFRKEGQNVTLSCEQNLNHDAMYWYRQDPGQGLRLIYYSQIVNDFQKGDIAEGYSVSREKKESFPLTVTSAQKNPTAFYLCATQRTATNEKLFFGSGTQLSVL.